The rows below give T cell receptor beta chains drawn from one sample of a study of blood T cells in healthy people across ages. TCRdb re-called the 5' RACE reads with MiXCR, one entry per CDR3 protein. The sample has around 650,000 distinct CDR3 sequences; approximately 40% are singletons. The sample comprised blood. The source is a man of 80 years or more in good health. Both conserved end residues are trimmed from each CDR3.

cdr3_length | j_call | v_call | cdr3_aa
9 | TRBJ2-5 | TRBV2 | ASSVLETQY
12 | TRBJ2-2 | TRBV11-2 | ASSLVARAGELF
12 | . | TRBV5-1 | ASSLGDRLDEQY
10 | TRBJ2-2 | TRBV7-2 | ASSLDLGELF
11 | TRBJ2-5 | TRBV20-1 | SVGGGYGETQY
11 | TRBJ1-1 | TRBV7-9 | ASSFLGGTEAF
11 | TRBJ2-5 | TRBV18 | ASSYDHQETQY
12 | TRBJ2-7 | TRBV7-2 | ASSSRQGAREQY
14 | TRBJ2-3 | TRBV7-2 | ASSSSLGQGEDTQY
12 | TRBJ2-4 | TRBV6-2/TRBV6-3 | ASSYARGDGGQY
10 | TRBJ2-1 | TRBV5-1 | ASSLPRGTQF
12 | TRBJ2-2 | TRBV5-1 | ASTGTARTGELF
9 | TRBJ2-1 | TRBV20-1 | SGGAGNEQF
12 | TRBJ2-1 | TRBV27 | ASSLVAPNNEQF
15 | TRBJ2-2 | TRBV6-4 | ASSDSLRVYDAGELF
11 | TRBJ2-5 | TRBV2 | ASSLTSGGPQY
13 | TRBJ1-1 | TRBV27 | ASSRPGQGFAEAF
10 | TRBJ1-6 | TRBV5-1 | ASSTEDSPLH
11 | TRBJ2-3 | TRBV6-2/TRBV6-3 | ASMSGTSDTQY
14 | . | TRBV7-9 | ASSGPTDRNVLEQY
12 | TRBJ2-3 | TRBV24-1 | ATALGGAADTQY
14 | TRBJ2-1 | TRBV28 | ASSYTQAISYNEQF
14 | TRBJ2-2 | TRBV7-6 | ASSPRTGGSTGELF
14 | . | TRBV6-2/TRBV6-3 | ASSYLAGEPHSEQY
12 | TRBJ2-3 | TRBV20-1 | SFRDRASTDTQY
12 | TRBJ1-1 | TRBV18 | ASSSTPMGAIAF